The present T cell receptor beta chain was sequenced within a study of blood T cell repertoires in COVID-19. On the study more broadly: Nucleic acid was either cDNA or gDNA, and it came from T cells, B-cell-depleted T cells, or PBMCs.

A few counts support this clone. The V end was cut by 0 bases, the J end by 7 bases, with 13 bases between. There are 15 residues in the CDR3. Germline CDR1 reads LNHNV; CDR2 reads YYDKDF (reference sequence). Profiling relied on immunoSEQ multiplex PCR, and the TCRdb table lists in-frame clones only, not all of them. Of 65,000 to 85,000 clones in the sample, around 87% were seen once. Sequencing input: peripheral blood. This sequence joins TRBV15 and TRBJ2-1; D is unclear. This receptor was taken from a man aged 50 to 59 with acute or convalescent COVID-19. The CDR3 reads CATSRDLGRSNEQFF. The CDR3 nucleotides read TGTGCCACCAGCAGAGATCTTGGGCGTAGTAATGAGCAGTTCTTC.